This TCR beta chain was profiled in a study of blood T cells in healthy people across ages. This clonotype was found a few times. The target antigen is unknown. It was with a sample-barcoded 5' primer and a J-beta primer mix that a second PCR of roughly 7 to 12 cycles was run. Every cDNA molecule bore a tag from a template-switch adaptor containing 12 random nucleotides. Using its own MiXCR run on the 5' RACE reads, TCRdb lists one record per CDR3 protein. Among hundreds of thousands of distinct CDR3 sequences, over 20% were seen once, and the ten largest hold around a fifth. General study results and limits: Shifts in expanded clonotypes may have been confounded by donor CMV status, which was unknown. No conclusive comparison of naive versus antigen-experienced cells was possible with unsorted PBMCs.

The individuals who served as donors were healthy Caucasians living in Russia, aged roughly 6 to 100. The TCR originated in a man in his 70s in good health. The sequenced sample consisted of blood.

DNA for the CDR3: TGTGCCAGCAGGCGGGGGACAGGGCCTGAAAAACTGTTTTTT. Its translation is CASRRGTGPEKLFF. The gene calls are TRBV7-2 and TRBJ1-4; 9 nucleotides align to TRBD1. Trimming at V came to 6 bases and at J to 7 bases, leaving 6 bases not matched to a gene. Germline values: CDR1 SGHTA, CDR2 FQGNSA. This CDR3 spans 14 amino acids.